The clone carrying this T cell receptor beta chain was counted once. This record comes from a study of blood T cell repertoires in COVID-19. Produced via immunoSEQ multiplex PCR; TCRdb's table is partial and in-frame only. In the table there are approximately 61,000 clones, 83% of which are singletons. The sequencing sample was made of peripheral blood. The TCR sequence derives from a man over 45 with COVID-19, enrolled during active disease.

The chain's CDR3 is CASSSPGRNEQYF. CDR3 in DNA: TGTGCCAGCAGTTCCCCGGGGAGGAACGAGCAGTACTTC. The chain combines TRBV28 with TRBJ2-7; TRBD2 might be the D (6 bases). The germline V gene encodes CDR1 MDHEN and CDR2 SYDVKM. Trimming took 4 bases from V and 5 from J, leaving 12 bases between them. The CDR3 is 13 residues long. The full variable domain, its missing parts supplied by reference TRBV28 and TRBJ2-7, is DVKVTQSSRYLVKRTGEKVFLECVQDMDHENMFWYRQDPGLGLRLIYFSYDVKMKEKGDIPEGYSVSREKKERFSLILESASTNQTSMYLCASSSPGRNEQYFGPGTRLTVT.